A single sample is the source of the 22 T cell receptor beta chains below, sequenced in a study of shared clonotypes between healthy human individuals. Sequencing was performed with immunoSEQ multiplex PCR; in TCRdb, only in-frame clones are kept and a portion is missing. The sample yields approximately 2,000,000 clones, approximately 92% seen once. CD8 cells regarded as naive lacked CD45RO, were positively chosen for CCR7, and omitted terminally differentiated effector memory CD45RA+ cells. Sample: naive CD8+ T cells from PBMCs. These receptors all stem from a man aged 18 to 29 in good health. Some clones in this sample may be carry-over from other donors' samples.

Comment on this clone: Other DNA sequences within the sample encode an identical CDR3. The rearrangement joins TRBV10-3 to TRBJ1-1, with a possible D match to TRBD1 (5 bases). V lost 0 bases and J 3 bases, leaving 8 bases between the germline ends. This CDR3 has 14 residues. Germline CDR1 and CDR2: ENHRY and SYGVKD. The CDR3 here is CAISESRGYTEAFF. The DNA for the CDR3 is TGTGCCATCAGTGAGTCTAGGGGTTACACTGAAGCTTTCTTT.

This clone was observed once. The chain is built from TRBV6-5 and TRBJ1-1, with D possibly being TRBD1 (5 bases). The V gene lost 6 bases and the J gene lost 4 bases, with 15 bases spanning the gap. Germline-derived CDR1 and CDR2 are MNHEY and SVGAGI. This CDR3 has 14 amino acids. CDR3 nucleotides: TGTGCCAGCAGCCTGCCAGGGATGGCCACTGAAGCTTTCTTT. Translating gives CASSLPGMATEAFF.

CDR3 amino acids: CASSPLRTPPIYTF. The CDR3 nucleotides read TGTGCCAGCAGCCCCCTTCGGACCCCCCCGATCTACACCTTC. The chain uses TRBV7-9 and TRBJ1-2; D uncertain. The CDR3 runs 14 residues. Trimming stripped 5 bases from V and 10 bases from J, with 20 bases between. CDR1 and CDR2 (germline): SEHNR, FQNEAQ (reference sequence).

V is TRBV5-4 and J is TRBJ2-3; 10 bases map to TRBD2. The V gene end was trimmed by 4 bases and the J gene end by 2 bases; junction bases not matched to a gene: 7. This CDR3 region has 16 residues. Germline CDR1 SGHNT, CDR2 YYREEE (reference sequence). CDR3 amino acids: CASSLLAGGNTDTQYF. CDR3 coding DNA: TGTGCCAGCAGCCTATTAGCGGGGGGAAACACAGATACGCAGTATTTT.

The CDR3 DNA reads TGTGCCAGCAGCTTCACCCACCGGTCCGAAAACACAGATACGCAGTATTTT. Translating gives CASSFTHRSENTDTQYF. The chain is built from TRBV9 and TRBJ2-3, with unresolved D. The CDR3 loop spans 17 amino acids. Trimming cost V 4 bases and J 2 bases, with 20 bases left between them. Germline lookup yields CDR1 SGDLS and CDR2 YYNGEE.

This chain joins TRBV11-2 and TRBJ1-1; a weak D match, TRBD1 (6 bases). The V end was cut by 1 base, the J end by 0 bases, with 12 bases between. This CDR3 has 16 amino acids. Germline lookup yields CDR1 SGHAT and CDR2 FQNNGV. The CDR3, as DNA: TGTGCCAGCAGCTTAGTACCTACAGGGCTGAACACTGAAGCTTTCTTT. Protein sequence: CASSLVPTGLNTEAFF.

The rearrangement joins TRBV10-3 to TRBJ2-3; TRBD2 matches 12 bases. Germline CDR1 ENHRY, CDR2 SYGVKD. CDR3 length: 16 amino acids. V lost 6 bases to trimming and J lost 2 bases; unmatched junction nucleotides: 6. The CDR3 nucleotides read TGTGCCATCAGGGGGACTAGCGGGCAGTACACAGATACGCAGTATTTT. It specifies CAIRGTSGQYTDTQYF.

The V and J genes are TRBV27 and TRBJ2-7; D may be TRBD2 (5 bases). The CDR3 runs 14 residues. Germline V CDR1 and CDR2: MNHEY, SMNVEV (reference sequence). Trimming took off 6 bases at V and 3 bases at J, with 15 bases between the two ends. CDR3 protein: CASSLVGRGYEQYF. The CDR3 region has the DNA TGTGCCAGCAGCCTTGTAGGGAGAGGCTACGAGCAGTACTTC.

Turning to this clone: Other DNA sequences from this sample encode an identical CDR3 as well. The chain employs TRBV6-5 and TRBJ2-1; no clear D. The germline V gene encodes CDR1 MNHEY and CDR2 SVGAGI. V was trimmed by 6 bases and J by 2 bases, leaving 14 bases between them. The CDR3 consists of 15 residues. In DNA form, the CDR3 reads TGTGCCAGCAGCCTCTCCCGCCTACCCTACAATGAGCAGTTCTTC. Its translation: CASSLSRLPYNEQFF.

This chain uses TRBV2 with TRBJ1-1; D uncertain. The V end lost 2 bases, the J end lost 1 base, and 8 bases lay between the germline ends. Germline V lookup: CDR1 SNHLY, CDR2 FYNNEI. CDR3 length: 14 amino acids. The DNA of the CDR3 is TGTGCCAGCAGTGAATACCCAGGGAACACTGAAGCTTTCTTT. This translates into CASSEYPGNTEAFF.

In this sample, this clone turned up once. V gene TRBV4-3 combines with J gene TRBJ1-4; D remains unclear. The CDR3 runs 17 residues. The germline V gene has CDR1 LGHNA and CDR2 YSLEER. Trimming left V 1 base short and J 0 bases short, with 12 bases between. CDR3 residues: CASSQGLIGATNEKLFF. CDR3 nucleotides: TGCGCCAGCAGCCAAGGACTAATCGGGGCAACTAATGAAAAACTGTTTTTT.

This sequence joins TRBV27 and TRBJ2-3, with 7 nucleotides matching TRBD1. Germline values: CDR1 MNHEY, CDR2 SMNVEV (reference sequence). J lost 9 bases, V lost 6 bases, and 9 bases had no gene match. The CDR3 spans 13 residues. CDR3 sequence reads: CASRQGPFSTQYF. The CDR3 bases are TGTGCCAGCAGACAGGGGCCGTTTTCGACGCAGTATTTT.

The CDR3 DNA sequence: TGCGCCAGCAGCCAAGATAGGACAGGGGGCAAAGAAGCTTTCTTT. Its protein product is CASSQDRTGGKEAFF. V gene TRBV4-1 combines with J gene TRBJ1-1; 11 bases line up with TRBD1. Germline CDR1 reads MGHRA; CDR2 reads YSYEKL. Trimming took 0 bases from V and 8 from J; bases not matched to a gene: 5. The CDR3 runs to 15 residues.

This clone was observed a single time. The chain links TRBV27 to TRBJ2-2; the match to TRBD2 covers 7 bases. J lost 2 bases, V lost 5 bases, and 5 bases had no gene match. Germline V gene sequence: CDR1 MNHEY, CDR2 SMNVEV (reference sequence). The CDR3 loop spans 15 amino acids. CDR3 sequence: CASSGREQNTGELFF. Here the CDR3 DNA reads TGTGCCAGCAGTGGGAGGGAGCAAAACACCGGGGAGCTGTTTTTT.

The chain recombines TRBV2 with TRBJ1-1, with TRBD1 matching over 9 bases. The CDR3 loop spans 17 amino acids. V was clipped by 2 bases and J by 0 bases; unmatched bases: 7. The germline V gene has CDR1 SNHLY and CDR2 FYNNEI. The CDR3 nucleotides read TGTGCCAGCAGTGAAAGGCGACAGGGGGTCATGAACACTGAAGCTTTCTTT. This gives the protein CASSERRQGVMNTEAFF. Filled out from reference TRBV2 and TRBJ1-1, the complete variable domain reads EPEVTQTPSHQVTQMGQEVILRCVPISNHLYFYWYRQILGQKVEFLVSFYNNEISEKSEIFDDQFSVERPDGSNFTLKIRSTKLEDSAMYFCASSERRQGVMNTEAFFGQGTRLTVV.

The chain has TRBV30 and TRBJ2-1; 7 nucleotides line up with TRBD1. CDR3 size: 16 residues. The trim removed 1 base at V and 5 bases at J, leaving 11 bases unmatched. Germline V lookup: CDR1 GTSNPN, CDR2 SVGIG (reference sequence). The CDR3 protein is CAWSASGQAPHNEQFF. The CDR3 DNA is TGTGCCTGGAGTGCATCAGGACAGGCCCCCCACAATGAGCAGTTCTTC. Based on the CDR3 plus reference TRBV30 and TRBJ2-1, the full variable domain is SQTIHQWPATLVQPVGSPLSLECTVEGTSNPNLYWYRQAAGRGLQLLFYSVGIGQISSEVPQNLSASRPQDRQFILSSKKLLLSDSGFYLCAWSASGQAPHNEQFFGPGTRLTVL.

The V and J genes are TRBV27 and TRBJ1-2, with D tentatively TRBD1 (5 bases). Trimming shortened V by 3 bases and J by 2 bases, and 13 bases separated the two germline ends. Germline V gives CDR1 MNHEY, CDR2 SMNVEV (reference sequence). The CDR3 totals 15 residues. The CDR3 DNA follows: TGTGCCAGCAGTTTCTTGGGACGGTTCAACTATGGCTACACCTTC. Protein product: CASSFLGRFNYGYTF.

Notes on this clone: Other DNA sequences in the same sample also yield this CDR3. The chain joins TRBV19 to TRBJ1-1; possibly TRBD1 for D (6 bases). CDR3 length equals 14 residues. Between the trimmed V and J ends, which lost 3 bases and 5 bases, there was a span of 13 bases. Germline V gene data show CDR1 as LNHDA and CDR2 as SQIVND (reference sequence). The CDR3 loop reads CASSIGGLGTEAFF. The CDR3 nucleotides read TGTGCCAGTAGTATCGGGGGGCTGGGAACTGAAGCTTTCTTT. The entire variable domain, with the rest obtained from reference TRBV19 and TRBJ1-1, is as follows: DGGITQSPKYLFRKEGQNVTLSCEQNLNHDAMYWYRQDPGQGLRLIYYSQIVNDFQKGDIAEGYSVSREKKESFPLTVTSAQKNPTAFYLCASSIGGLGTEAFFGQGTRLTVV.

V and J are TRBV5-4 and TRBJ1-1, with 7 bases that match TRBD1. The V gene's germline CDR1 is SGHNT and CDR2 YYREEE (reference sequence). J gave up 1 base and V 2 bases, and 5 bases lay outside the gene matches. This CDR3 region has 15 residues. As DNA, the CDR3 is TGTGCCAGCAGCTTAGACAGGGTATCGAACACTGAAGCTTTCTTT. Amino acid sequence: CASSLDRVSNTEAFF.

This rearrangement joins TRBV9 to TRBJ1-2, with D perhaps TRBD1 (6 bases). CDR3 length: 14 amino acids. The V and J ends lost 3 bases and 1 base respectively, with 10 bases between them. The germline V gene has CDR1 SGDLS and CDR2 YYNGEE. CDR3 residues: CASSGTASNYGYTF. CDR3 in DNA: TGTGCCAGCAGCGGGACAGCGAGTAACTATGGCTACACCTTC.

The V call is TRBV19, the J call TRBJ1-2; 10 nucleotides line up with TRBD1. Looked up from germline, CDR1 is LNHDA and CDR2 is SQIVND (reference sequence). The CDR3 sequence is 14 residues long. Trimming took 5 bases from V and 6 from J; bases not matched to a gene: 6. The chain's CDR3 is CASSYSGTGDGYTF. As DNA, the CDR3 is TGTGCCAGTAGTTACTCCGGGACAGGGGATGGCTACACCTTC.

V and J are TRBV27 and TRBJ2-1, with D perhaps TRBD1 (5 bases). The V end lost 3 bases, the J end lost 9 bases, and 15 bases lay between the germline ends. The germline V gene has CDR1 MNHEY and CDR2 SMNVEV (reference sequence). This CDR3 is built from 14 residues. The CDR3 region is CASSFSGANAEQFF. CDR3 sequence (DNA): TGTGCCAGCAGTTTTAGTGGGGCTAACGCTGAGCAGTTCTTC.